This is a list of T cell receptor beta chains from one sample in a study of blood T cell repertoires in COVID-19. The data were produced by immunoSEQ multiplex PCR, yet TCRdb's version contains in-frame clones alone and is incomplete. The sample has around 130,000 clones, approximately 84% seen once; the top ten hold roughly 18%. Sequencing input: peripheral blood. Every receptor here comes from a woman aged 50 to 60 who had recovered from COVID-19. The CDR3 runs from the conserved cysteine through the conserved F or W. D genes are given only for firm matches. Where a row states a size, it is once, few, many or the class of an expanded clone; other rows omit it.

- | 15 | TRBD1 | TRBJ1-2 | TRBV9 | CASSAGTGDRNGYTF | TGTGCCAGCAGCGCTGGTACAGGGGATCGTAATGGCTACACCTTC
- | 14 | - | TRBJ2-3 | TRBV14 | CASSPERYRDTQYF | TGTGCCAGCAGCCCGGAGCGGTACAGAGATACGCAGTATTTT
once | 16 | TRBD2 | TRBJ2-3 | TRBV9 | CASSVYPSGGTDTQYF | TGTGCCAGCAGCGTTTACCCCAGCGGGGGCACAGATACGCAGTATTTT
- | 14 | TRBD2 | TRBJ2-1 | TRBV24-1 | CATSDGRAYNEQFF | TGTGCCACCAGTGACGGGAGGGCCTACAATGAGCAGTTCTTC
- | 15 | - | TRBJ2-1 | TRBV11-3 | CASSLARAGANEQFF | TGTGCCAGCAGCTTAGCCAGGGCGGGGGCCAATGAGCAGTTCTTC
- | 14 | TRBD1 | TRBJ2-4 | TRBV6-1 | CASSDTGGADIQYF | TGTGCCAGCAGTGACACAGGGGGCGCGGACATTCAGTACTTC
- | 19 | - | TRBJ2-5 | TRBV7-6 | CASSLEVLFGPTDPETQYF | TGTGCCAGCAGCTTAGAGGTTTTGTTCGGCCCCACAGATCCGGAGACCCAGTACTTC
- | 12 | - | TRBJ2-5 | TRBV7-2 | CASSSVQETQYF | TGTGCCAGCAGCTCCGTCCAAGAGACCCAGTACTTC
- | 17 | - | TRBJ1-2 | TRBV10-3 | CAISESEYRRPSYGYTF | TGTGCCATCAGTGAGTCGGAATACAGGCGACCCTCCTATGGCTACACCTTC
- | 12 | TRBD1 | TRBJ2-7 | TRBV25-1 | CASSDYRGFGYF | TGTGCCAGCAGTGATTACAGGGGGTTCGGGTACTTC